One and the same sample provided the 17 T cell receptor beta chains below, sequenced in a study of cytomegalovirus exposure and HLA in healthy donors. This table comes from immunoSEQ multiplex PCR, and its TCRdb copy is limited to in-frame clones, with some not included. Of some 210,000 clones in the sample, roughly 80% were seen once. Sequencing was done on a sample of PBMCs. The receptors stem from a woman aged 18 to 35 in good health and CMV-seronegative.

The CDR3 region is CASSLRLRAMDEQFF. DNA of the CDR3: TGTGCCAGCAGTTTACGACTAAGGGCCATGGATGAGCAGTTCTTC. This sequence joins TRBV27 and TRBJ2-1; D is perhaps TRBD2 (5 bases). CDR1 and CDR2 from the germline V gene are MNHEY and SMNVEV (reference sequence). This CDR3 spans 15 amino acids. Trimming pared 2 bases from V and 8 bases from J, leaving 16 bases between.

This clone turned up a few times. The chain employs TRBV5-1 and TRBJ2-1; the match to TRBD2 covers 14 bases. Per germline, CDR1 SGHRS and CDR2 YFSETQ. This CDR3 is 16 amino acids long. V shed 2 bases and J 6 bases; nucleotides not matched to a gene: 4. The CDR3 is CASSFLGLAGGNEQFF. The DNA of the CDR3 is TGCGCCAGCAGCTTCCTTGGACTAGCGGGAGGCAATGAGCAGTTCTTC.

This chain connects TRBV2 to TRBJ2-7; D tentatively fits TRBD1 or TRBD2 (5 bases each). The CDR3 covers 14 residues. With 4 bases removed from V and 3 bases from J, the gap between germline ends came to 13 bases. The germline CDR1 and CDR2 sequences are SNHLY and FYNNEI. The CDR3, as DNA: TGTGCCAGCAGTGGGGGACGCACCAACTACGAGCAGTACTTC. This codes for CASSGGRTNYEQYF.

The chain links TRBV18 to TRBJ1-2; 7 nucleotides line up with TRBD1. This CDR3 is 13 amino acids long. Per germline, CDR1 KGHSH and CDR2 LQKENI. The J segment lost 8 bases and the V segment lost 3 bases, leaving 6 bases of the junction unmatched. The CDR3 sequence: CASSPRQGGGYTF. In DNA form, the CDR3 reads TGTGCCAGCTCACCCCGACAGGGTGGGGGCTACACCTTC.

V gene TRBV6-1 combines with J gene TRBJ1-5; 11 bases align to TRBD1. CDR3 length equals 14 residues. Germline CDR1 is MNHNS and CDR2 is SASEGT. The J segment lost 9 bases and the V segment lost 5 bases, leaving 6 bases of the junction unmatched. DNA of the CDR3: TGTGCCAGCAGTACGGACAGGGGGCTTGGGCCCCAGCATTTT. Residues: CASSTDRGLGPQHF.

To note about this clone: Other DNA sequences in the sample encode the same CDR3. V gene TRBV6-5 combines with J gene TRBJ2-7; 10 bases are a match to TRBD1. The CDR3 length is 12 residues. Germline CDR1 and CDR2: MNHEY and SVGAGI. The V and J ends lost 5 bases and 7 bases, in that order; junction bases with no gene match: 2. This chain's CDR3 is CASSRTGGEQYF. The CDR3 DNA reads TGTGCCAGCAGTCGGACAGGGGGTGAGCAGTACTTC.

The J gene is TRBJ1-2, the V gene TRBV11-2, with TRBD1 as a possible D gene (5 bases). V dropped 1 base and J dropped 4 bases, with 16 bases sitting between them. CDR3 length: 16 amino acids. Germline CDR1 is SGHAT and CDR2 is FQNNGV. The CDR3 region has the DNA TGTGCCAGCAGCTTAGGCAGAAACTTGGGACCCTATGGCTACACCTTC. Translation gives CASSLGRNLGPYGYTF.

The chain carries TRBV30 and TRBJ2-7, with 9 nucleotides matching TRBD1. Looked up from germline, CDR1 is GTSNPN and CDR2 is SVGIG (reference sequence). The CDR3 is made up of 12 amino acids. V was clipped by 5 bases and J by 4 bases; unmatched bases: 3. The CDR3 is CAWGGQGYEQYF. The CDR3 bases are TGTGCCTGGGGGGGACAGGGATACGAGCAGTACTTC.

This chain connects TRBV9 to TRBJ2-1; D is unresolved. V was cut by 0 bases and J by 4 bases, with 14 bases left in between. This CDR3 has 16 amino acids. Germline V lookup: CDR1 SGDLS, CDR2 YYNGEE. The CDR3 nucleotides are TGTGCCAGCAGCGTAGAGGGTGCGGCCGGGTACAATGAGCAGTTCTTC. Amino acid sequence: CASSVEGAAGYNEQFF. Looking up the rest from reference TRBV9 and TRBJ2-1 gives the full variable domain: DSGVTQTPKHLITATGQRVTLRCSPRSGDLSVYWYQQSLDQGLQFLIQYYNGEERAKGNILERFSAQQFPDLHSELNLSSLELGDSALYFCASSVEGAAGYNEQFFGPGTRLTVL.

The chain carries TRBV29-1 and TRBJ1-2; D gene ambiguous. There are 11 residues in the CDR3. Per germline, CDR1 SQVTM and CDR2 ANQGSEA. V was clipped by 7 bases and J by 8 bases, with 14 bases between them. CDR3 nucleotides: TGCAGCGCCGAAGGAGTACGGGGCTACACCTTC. Translation gives CSAEGVRGYTF.

This chain connects TRBV6-5 to TRBJ2-5; no definite D call. Between the trimmed V and J ends, which lost 4 bases and 4 bases, there was a span of 13 bases. The CDR3 contains 14 residues. Germline loops: CDR1 MNHEY, CDR2 SVGAGI. CDR3 in DNA: TGTGCCAGCAGTTCCTCCCCCTACCTAGAGACCCAGTACTTC. Amino acids: CASSSSPYLETQYF.

V and J are TRBV2 and TRBJ1-5; the D gene is possibly TRBD1 (5 bases). Germline CDR1 SNHLY, CDR2 FYNNEI. This CDR3 is built from 17 residues. The V end lost 7 bases, the J end lost 3 bases, and 22 bases lay between the germline ends. The CDR3 protein is CASTSRIGPGPNQPQHF. The CDR3 DNA reads as TGTGCCAGCACCTCAAGAATCGGCCCGGGGCCCAATCAGCCCCAGCATTTT.

V usage is TRBV27 and J usage is TRBJ2-3, with 7 bases lining up with TRBD1. This CDR3 has 14 residues. The germline V gene encodes CDR1 MNHEY and CDR2 SMNVEV (reference sequence). V was clipped by 6 bases and J by 5 bases; unmatched bases: 8. The CDR3 sequence: CASRPQGRGDTQYF. In nucleotides, the CDR3 is TGTGCCAGCAGGCCACAGGGGCGAGGAGATACGCAGTATTTT.

V is TRBV30 and J is TRBJ2-2, with D unresolved. Germline lookup yields CDR1 GTSNPN and CDR2 SVGIG (reference sequence). This CDR3 has 12 amino acids. V was clipped by 0 bases and J by 6 bases, with 5 bases between them. The DNA for the CDR3 is TGTGCCTGGAGTGTCAGTGCCGGGGAGCTGTTTTTT. This encodes CAWSVSAGELFF.

CDR3 DNA sequence: TGCGCCAGCAGCTCGCGGGGGGACTACGAGCAGTACTTC. Residues: CASSSRGDYEQYF. The J gene is TRBJ2-7, the V gene TRBV5-1; TRBD2 aligns across 8 bases. The CDR3 covers 13 residues. The germline V gene encodes CDR1 SGHRS and CDR2 YFSETQ. The ends lost 3 bases at V and 3 bases at J; junction bases unmatched: 2.

The rearrangement links TRBV6-4 to TRBJ2-7, with D unclear. Trimming took 5 bases from V and 3 from J, leaving 8 bases between them. In germline, CDR1 is MRHNA, CDR2 SNTAGT. The CDR3 extends over 12 amino acids. The CDR3 loop is CASSPPFYEQYF. DNA for the CDR3: TGTGCCAGCAGTCCGCCTTTCTACGAGCAGTACTTC.

DNA for the CDR3: TGTGCCAGCAGCCATAGGTCTAACTATGGCTACACCTTC. Translating gives CASSHRSNYGYTF. V usage is TRBV7-2 and J usage is TRBJ1-2; D not certain. The V end lost 5 bases, the J end lost 0 bases, and 7 bases lay between the germline ends. Germline assignment: CDR1 SGHTA and CDR2 FQGNSA. The CDR3 consists of 13 residues.